This TCR beta chain was obtained from a study of cytomegalovirus exposure and HLA in healthy donors. Study-wide results and caveats: Sequencing likely generated an artifact that appeared as a cluster of highly shared sequence variants.

For this clone: Its antigen is not identified.

This CDR3 spans 14 amino acids. Germline V CDR1 and CDR2: MNHNY, SVGAGI (reference sequence). Trimming pared 2 bases from V and 2 bases from J, leaving 10 bases between. Nominally healthy donors provided the samples, though records likely missed some immune exposures. The study ran its PCR with 60 Vbeta and 13 Jbeta primers. The assay was immunoSEQ multiplex PCR, and TCRdb's table has in-frame clones only and misses some. The sample gives some 100,000 clones, 76% of which show up once; 7.7% is in the top ten. The receptor comes from a woman in her forties or fifties in good health and CMV-seropositive. The sample was PBMCs. J is TRBJ2-7 and V is TRBV6-6; D gene ambiguous. CDR3 bases: TGTGCCAGCAGTTACCTTGGCGGAGCCTACGAGCAGTACTTC. It codes for CASSYLGGAYEQYF.